The 14 T cell receptor beta chains reported below all come from one sample, sequenced in a study of T-cell memory formation after mild COVID-19. One entry per CDR3 protein, called by TCRdb with MiXCR from the 5' RACE reads. The sample holds around 35,000 distinct CDR3 sequences, 7% to 9.5% seen once. Sequencing was carried out using PBMCs or a T cell subset sorted from them (not recorded which). The receptors were gathered from a man younger than 30 who had mild COVID-19 (a few samples of this study predate the infection). Cell type and time point are not known.

Remarks on this clonotype: Possible read error: a much larger clone is one base away. The conserved closing phenylalanine or tryptophan is absent in this CDR3, likely reflecting a read error. This rearrangement joins TRBV6-2 or TRBV6-3 to TRBJ1-5; D unresolved. Deletions cut 5 bases from V and 3 bases from J, with 8 bases between. Germline values: CDR1 MNHEY, CDR2 SVGEGT. The CDR3 has 13 amino acids. CDR3 protein: CASSQWVNQPQHI. For the CDR3, the DNA is TGTGCCAGCAGTCAGTGGGTCAATCAGCCCCAGCATATT.

In regard to this clonotype: A much larger clone differs from this one at a single base, so this may be a read error. V usage is TRBV5-1 and J usage is TRBJ2-5; TRBD1 aligns across 7 bases. This CDR3 is 13 amino acids long. The trim removed 2 bases at V and 8 bases at J, leaving 6 bases unmatched. CDR1 is SGHRS and CDR2 is YFSETQ in the germline V gene. CDR3 nucleotide sequence: TGCGCCAGCAGCTTACAGGGGCGAGATACCCAGTACTTC. Its translation is CASSLQGRDTQYF.

This clonotype occurred many times. The chain employs TRBV7-2 and TRBJ2-5; TRBD1 matches 8 bases. The ends lost 5 bases at V and 2 bases at J; junction bases unmatched: 4. The CDR3 runs to 14 residues. Germline lookup yields CDR1 SGHTA and CDR2 FQGNSA. The CDR3 bases are TGTGCCAGCAGCAACAGGGGGGCGCAAGAGACCCAGTACTTC. Protein: CASSNRGAQETQYF. The whole variable domain, remainder taken from reference TRBV7-2 and TRBJ2-5, is GAGVSQSPSNKVTEKGKDVELRCDPISGHTALYWYRQSLGQGLEFLIYFQGNSAPDKSGLPSDRFSAERTGGSVSTLTIQRTQQEDSAVYLCASSNRGAQETQYFGPGTRLLVL.

This clonotype came up many times. The chain carries TRBV5-1 and TRBJ2-1; no clear D. V shed 0 bases and J shed 9 bases, with 13 bases lying between them. Germline V gene sequence: CDR1 SGHRS, CDR2 YFSETQ. This CDR3 region has 14 residues. The CDR3 DNA sequence: TGCGCCAGCAGCTTGGGGGTCGAGGTTGGTGAGCAGTTCTTC. Its protein product is CASSLGVEVGEQFF.

This clonotype was counted at least ten times. The chain employs TRBV4-1 and TRBJ1-1; D is perhaps TRBD1 (5 bases). This CDR3 contains 12 residues. Trimming shortened V by 1 base and J by 11 bases, and 11 bases separated the two germline ends. Per germline, CDR1 MGHRA and CDR2 YSYEKL. CDR3 loop: CASSQVAGRAFF. CDR3 sequence (DNA): TGCGCCAGCAGCCAAGTGGCAGGGAGGGCTTTCTTT.

This clonotype was seen a few times. The rearrangement links TRBV4-1 to TRBJ1-3; D is possibly TRBD1 (5 bases). Germline CDR1 reads MGHRA; CDR2 reads YSYEKL. The CDR3 is 17 amino acids. Trimming removed 0 bases from V and 1 base from J, with 13 bases in between. The CDR3 reads CASSQDPPGGSGNTIYF. The CDR3 DNA follows: TGCGCCAGCAGCCAAGATCCTCCTGGGGGATCTGGAAACACCATATATTTT.

This clonotype was counted many times. The chain carries TRBV2 and TRBJ1-5; 8 nucleotides align to TRBD1. V trimming: 1 base; J trimming: 6 bases; junction bases outside the gene matches: 5. Germline V gene lookup returns CDR1 SNHLY and CDR2 FYNNEI. This CDR3 has 15 residues. The DNA for the CDR3 is TGTGCCAGCAGTGAAGGGGCAGGGGGCTCTCAGCCCCAGCATTTT. Amino acid sequence: CASSEGAGGSQPQHF.

Many counts were recorded for this clonotype. This chain connects TRBV4-1 to TRBJ2-5, with 12 bases matching TRBD1. The CDR3 sequence is 18 residues long. Germline trimming cut 0 bases from V and 5 bases from J; bases unmatched to any gene: 10. Germline loops: CDR1 MGHRA, CDR2 YSYEKL. In nucleotides, the CDR3 is TGCGCCAGCAGCCAAGATCCCCGGGGACAGGGGGCTTACGAGACCCAGTACTTC. Amino acids: CASSQDPRGQGAYETQYF.

This clonotype has ten or more counts. The chain joins TRBV7-2 to TRBJ2-4; D may be TRBD1 (6 bases). This CDR3 is built from 15 residues. Germline-derived CDR1 and CDR2 are SGHTA and FQGNSA. The V gene lost 8 bases and the J gene lost 3 bases, with 17 bases spanning the gap. The CDR3 reads CASLKQGDNKNIQYF. DNA for the CDR3: TGTGCCAGCCTTAAACAAGGGGACAACAAAAACATTCAGTACTTC.

The sample holds a few counts of this clonotype. The CDR3, as DNA: TGTGCCAGCCGGCCAGAGTTTGGTTATGGCTACACCTTC. This sequence encodes CASRPEFGYGYTF. The gene calls are TRBV27 and TRBJ1-2; D not certain. This CDR3 region has 13 residues. Deletions cut 8 bases from V and 5 bases from J, with 15 bases between. Per the germline V gene, CDR1 is MNHEY and CDR2 is SMNVEV (reference sequence).

The J gene is TRBJ2-3, the V gene TRBV6-4, with 8 bases matching TRBD2. The length of the CDR3 is 15 residues. Trimming removed 3 bases from V and 0 bases from J; junction bases left unmatched: 2. Germline V gene lookup returns CDR1 MRHNA and CDR2 SNTAGT. CDR3 in amino acids: CASSDVAGSTDTQYF. The CDR3 nucleotides read TGTGCCAGCAGTGATGTAGCGGGGAGCACAGATACGCAGTATTTT.

This clonotype was counted many times. The CDR3 DNA sequence: TGCAGTGCTAGAAAGGGGGACTATGGCTACACCTTC. Translating it yields CSARKGDYGYTF. V is TRBV20-1 and J is TRBJ1-2, with D tentatively TRBD1 (6 bases). The CDR3 has 12 residues. V was cut by 2 bases and J by 3 bases, with 7 bases left in between. Germline assignment: CDR1 DFQATT and CDR2 SNEGSKA (reference sequence).

This clonotype has a count of ten or more. This chain links TRBV5-1 with TRBJ2-3, with unresolved D. The germline CDR1 and CDR2 sequences are SGHRS and YFSETQ. Deletions cut 0 bases from V and 2 bases from J, with 10 bases between. This CDR3 has 15 amino acids. The CDR3 protein is CASSLGQTLTDTQYF. In nucleotides, the CDR3 is TGCGCCAGCAGCTTGGGGCAGACTCTCACAGATACGCAGTATTTT.

This clonotype was counted at least ten times. V usage is TRBV12-3 or TRBV12-4 and J usage is TRBJ1-5; 8 positions agree with TRBD1. Losses at the gene ends were 6 bases for V and 5 bases for J; bases not matched to a gene: 9. CDR3 length: 15 residues. CDR3 coding DNA: TGTGCCAGCAGCCGAACGACAGGGGCCGATCAGCCCCAGCATTTT. This codes for CASSRTTGADQPQHF.